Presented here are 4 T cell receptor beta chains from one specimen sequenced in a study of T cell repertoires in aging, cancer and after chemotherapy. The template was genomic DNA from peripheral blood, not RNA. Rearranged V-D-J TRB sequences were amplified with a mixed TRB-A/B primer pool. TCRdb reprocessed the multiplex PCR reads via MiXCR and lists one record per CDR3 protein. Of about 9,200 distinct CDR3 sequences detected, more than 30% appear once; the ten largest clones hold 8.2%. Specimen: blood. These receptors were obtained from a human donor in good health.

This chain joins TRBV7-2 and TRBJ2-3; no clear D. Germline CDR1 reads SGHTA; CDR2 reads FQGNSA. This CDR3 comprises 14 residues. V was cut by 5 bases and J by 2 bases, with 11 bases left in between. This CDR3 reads CASSPGSVTDTQYF. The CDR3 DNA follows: TGTGCCAGCAGCCCGGGTTCGGTCACAGATACGCAGTATTTT.

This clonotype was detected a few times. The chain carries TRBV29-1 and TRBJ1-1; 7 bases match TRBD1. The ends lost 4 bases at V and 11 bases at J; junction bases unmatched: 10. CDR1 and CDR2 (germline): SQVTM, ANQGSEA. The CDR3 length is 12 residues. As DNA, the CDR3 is TGCAGCGTTGCTCAGGGGGACTTTGGGGCTTTCTTT. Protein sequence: CSVAQGDFGAFF. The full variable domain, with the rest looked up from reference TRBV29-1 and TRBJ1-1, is SAVISQKPSRDICQRGTSLTIQCQVDSQVTMMFWYRQQPGQSLTLIATANQGSEATYESGFVIDKFPISRPNLTFSTLTVSNMSPEDSSIYLCSVAQGDFGAFFGQGTRLTVV.

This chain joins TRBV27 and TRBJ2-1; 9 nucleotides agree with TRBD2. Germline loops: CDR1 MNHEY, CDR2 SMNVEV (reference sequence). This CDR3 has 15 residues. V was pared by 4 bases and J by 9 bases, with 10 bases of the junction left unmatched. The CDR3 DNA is TGTGCCAGCAGTTCCCGCCGGCGGGAGGGCCGTGAGCAGTTCTTC. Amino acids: CASSSRRREGREQFF.

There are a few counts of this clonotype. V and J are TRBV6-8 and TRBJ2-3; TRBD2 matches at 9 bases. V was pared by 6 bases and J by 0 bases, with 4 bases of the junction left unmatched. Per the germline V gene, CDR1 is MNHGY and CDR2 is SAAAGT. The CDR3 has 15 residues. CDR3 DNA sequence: TGTGCCAGCAGAATGACTAGCGGTAGCACAGATACGCAGTATTTT. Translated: CASRMTSGSTDTQYF.